This T cell receptor (beta chain) was identified during a study of T-cell reconstitution after alpha-beta-depleted transplantation in children. Trimming took 0 bases from V and 5 from J; bases not matched to a gene: 4. The CDR3 length is 15 residues. Germline V gene sequence: CDR1 SGHRS, CDR2 YFSETQ. The TCRbeta library incorporated unique molecular identifiers. TCRdb called the PCR reads again in MiXCR, with one record for every CDR3 protein. The sample holds about 980,000 distinct CDR3 sequences, roughly 29% seen once. On this clonotype itself: The conserved phenylalanine or tryptophan is not found at the CDR3 terminus, so this likely reflects a read error.

This chain uses TRBV5-1 with TRBJ1-4, with 7 bases lining up with TRBD1. The receptor was derived from a boy under two years old who had a stem cell transplant for SCID, so the T cells may come from the graft donor. The sequencing used PBMCs, mostly from graft donor cells, collected 360 days after TCRalphabeta/CD19-depleted stem cell transplant. The CDR3: CASSLGDSSNEKLFL. The CDR3, as DNA: TGCGCCAGCAGCTTGGGGGACAGCAGCAATGAAAAACTGTTTCTT.